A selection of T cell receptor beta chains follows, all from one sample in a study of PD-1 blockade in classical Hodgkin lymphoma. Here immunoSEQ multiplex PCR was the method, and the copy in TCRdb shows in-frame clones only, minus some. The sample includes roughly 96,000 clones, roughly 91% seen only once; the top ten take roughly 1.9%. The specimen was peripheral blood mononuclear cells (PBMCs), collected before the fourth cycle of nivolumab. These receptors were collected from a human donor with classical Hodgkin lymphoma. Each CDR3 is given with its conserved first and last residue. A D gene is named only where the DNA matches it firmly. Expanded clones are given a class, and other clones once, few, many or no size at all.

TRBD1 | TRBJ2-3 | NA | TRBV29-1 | CSAQQGARGTDTQYF | TGCAGCGCGCAGCAGGGGGCGCGAGGCACAGATACGCAGTATTTT
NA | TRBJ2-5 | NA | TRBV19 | CASGDRGRPQETQYF | TGTGCCAGCGGGGATAGGGGCCGGCCTCAAGAGACCCAGTACTTC
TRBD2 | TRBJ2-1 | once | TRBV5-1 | CASSLETSGYNEQFF | TGCGCCAGCAGCTTGGAGACTAGCGGATACAATGAGCAGTTCTTC
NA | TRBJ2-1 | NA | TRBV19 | CASSIRRPYNEQFF | TGTGCCAGTAGCATCCGTAGACCCTACAATGAGCAGTTCTTC
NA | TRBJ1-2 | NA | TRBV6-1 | CASSAGRVGYTF | TGTGCCAGCAGTGCAGGCAGGGTTGGCTACACCTTC
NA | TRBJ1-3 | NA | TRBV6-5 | CASSFKMGNTIYF | TGTGCCAGCAGTTTCAAGATGGGAAACACCATATATTTT
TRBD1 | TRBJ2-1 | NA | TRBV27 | CASSPAGTAPSRSYNEQFF | TGTGCCAGCAGTCCCGCCGGGACAGCACCAAGCCGCTCCTACAATGAGCAGTTCTTC
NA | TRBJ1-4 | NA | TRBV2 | CASSKEGSLSEKLFF | TGTGCCAGCAGTAAGGAGGGCAGTTTAAGTGAAAAACTGTTTTTT
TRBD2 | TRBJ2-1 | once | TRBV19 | CASRGSGRPLRTYNEQFF | TGTGCCAGTAGGGGCAGCGGGAGGCCCCTTCGGACCTACAATGAGCAGTTCTTC
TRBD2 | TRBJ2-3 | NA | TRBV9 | CASSVQGRAGGGADTQYF | TGTGCCAGCAGCGTACAAGGCCGGGCGGGAGGAGGGGCAGATACGCAGTATTTT
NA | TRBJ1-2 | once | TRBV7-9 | CASSLVAGNYGYTF | TGTGCCAGCAGCTTAGTTGCGGGCAACTATGGCTACACCTTC
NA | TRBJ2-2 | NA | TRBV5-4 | CASSPGGHNTGELFF | TGTGCCAGCAGTCCCGGCGGCCATAACACCGGGGAGCTGTTTTTT
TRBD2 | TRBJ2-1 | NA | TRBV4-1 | CASSQQKAGKSYNEQFF | TGCGCCAGCAGCCAACAAAAAGCGGGGAAGTCCTACAATGAGCAGTTCTTC
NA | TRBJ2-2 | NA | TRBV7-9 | CASSLDRGELFF | TGTGCCAGCAGCTTAGACCGCGGGGAGCTGTTTTTT
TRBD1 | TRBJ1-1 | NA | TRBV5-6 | CASSLIRGREAEAFF | TGTGCCAGCAGCCTCATCAGGGGGCGGGAGGCTGAAGCTTTCTTT
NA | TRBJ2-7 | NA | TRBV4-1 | CASSRTVAIEQYF | TGCGCCAGCAGTCGAACGGTTGCTATAGAGCAGTACTTC
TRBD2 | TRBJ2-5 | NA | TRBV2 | CASSERLAGPETQYF | TGTGCCAGCAGTGAACGCTTAGCGGGACCAGAGACCCAGTACTTC
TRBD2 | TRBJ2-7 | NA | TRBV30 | CAWSRLAGVGSYEQYF | TGTGCCTGGAGCAGACTAGCGGGAGTAGGTAGCTACGAGCAGTACTTC
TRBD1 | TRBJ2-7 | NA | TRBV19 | CASSDRDRASYEQYF | TGTGCCAGTAGTGATCGTGACAGGGCCTCCTACGAGCAGTACTTC
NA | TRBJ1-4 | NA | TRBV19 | CASSIGQAPGREKLFF | TGTGCCAGTAGTATAGGGCAGGCCCCCGGACGGGAAAAACTGTTTTTT
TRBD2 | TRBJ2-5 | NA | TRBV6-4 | CASSLTGTRWETQYF | TGTGCCAGCAGCCTCACCGGGACTAGGTGGGAGACCCAGTACTTC
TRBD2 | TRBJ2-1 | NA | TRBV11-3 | CASSLAGGLYNEQFF | TGTGCCAGCAGCTTAGCGGGAGGCCTCTACAATGAGCAGTTCTTC
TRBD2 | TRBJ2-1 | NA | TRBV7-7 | CASSLAGSYNEQFF | TGTGCCAGCAGTCTAGCGGGCTCCTACAATGAGCAGTTCTTC
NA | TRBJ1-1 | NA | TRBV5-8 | CASGRMRDPTLGTEAFF | TGTGCCAGCGGTCGTATGAGGGACCCCACCCTGGGCACTGAAGCTTTCTTT
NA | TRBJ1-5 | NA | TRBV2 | CASSESSGSNQPQHF | TGTGCCAGCAGTGAATCGTCGGGTAGCAATCAGCCCCAGCATTTT
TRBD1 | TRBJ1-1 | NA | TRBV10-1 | CASSEGTANTEAFF | TGCGCCAGCAGTGAAGGGACAGCGAACACTGAAGCTTTCTTT
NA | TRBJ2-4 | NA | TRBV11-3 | CASSAEVLKGKGDIKNIQYF | TGTGCCAGCAGCGCCGAGGTCCTTAAAGGAAAGGGGGACATTAAAAACATTCAGTACTTC
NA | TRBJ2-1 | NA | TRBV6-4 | CASSRGLAYNEQFF | TGTGCCAGCAGTCGCGGGTTAGCCTACAATGAGCAGTTCTTC
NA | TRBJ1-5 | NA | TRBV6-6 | CASRRDGRNQPQHF | TGTGCCAGCAGAAGAGACGGTCGCAATCAGCCCCAGCATTTT
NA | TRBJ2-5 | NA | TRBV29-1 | CSVPLLQGRGETQYF | TGCAGCGTCCCACTCTTACAGGGGCGGGGAGAGACCCAGTACTTC
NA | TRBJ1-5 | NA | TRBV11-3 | CASSHLRSNQPQHF | TGTGCCAGCAGCCACCTCAGAAGCAATCAGCCCCAGCATTTT
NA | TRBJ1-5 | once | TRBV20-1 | CSAKSGQPQHF | TGCAGTGCGAAGAGTGGTCAGCCCCAGCATTTT
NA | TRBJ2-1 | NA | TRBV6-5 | CASSYEADSYNEQFF | TGTGCCAGCAGTTACGAGGCGGACTCCTACAATGAGCAGTTCTTC
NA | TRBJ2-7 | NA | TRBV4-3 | CASSSLGFYEQYF | TGCGCCAGCTCTTCCCTCGGTTTCTACGAGCAGTACTTC
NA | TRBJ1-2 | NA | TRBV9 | CASSRLLQGGRGYTF | TGTGCCAGCAGCCGACTTTTACAGGGAGGGAGGGGCTACACCTTC
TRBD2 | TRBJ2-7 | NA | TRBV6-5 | CASSTEAGGTYEQYF | TGTGCCAGCAGTACTGAAGCGGGAGGTACCTACGAGCAGTACTTC
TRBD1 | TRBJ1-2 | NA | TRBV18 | CASSTPQRQGLYGYTF | TGTGCCAGCTCAACACCACAAAGACAGGGCCTCTATGGCTACACCTTC
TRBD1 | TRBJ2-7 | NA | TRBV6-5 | CASSRDRKNSYEQYF | TGTGCCAGCAGTAGGGACAGGAAGAATTCCTACGAGCAGTACTTC
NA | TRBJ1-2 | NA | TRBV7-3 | CASSLSGGAHRDGYTF | TGTGCCAGCAGCTTATCGGGTGGAGCCCACAGGGACGGCTACACCTTC
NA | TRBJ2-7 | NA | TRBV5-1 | CASSLSPEGRGYEQYF | TGCGCCAGCAGCTTGTCGCCCGAGGGCCGGGGCTACGAGCAGTACTTC
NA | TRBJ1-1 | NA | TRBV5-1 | CASSLQDTGNTEAFF | TGCGCCAGCAGCTTACAGGACACAGGGAACACTGAAGCTTTCTTT